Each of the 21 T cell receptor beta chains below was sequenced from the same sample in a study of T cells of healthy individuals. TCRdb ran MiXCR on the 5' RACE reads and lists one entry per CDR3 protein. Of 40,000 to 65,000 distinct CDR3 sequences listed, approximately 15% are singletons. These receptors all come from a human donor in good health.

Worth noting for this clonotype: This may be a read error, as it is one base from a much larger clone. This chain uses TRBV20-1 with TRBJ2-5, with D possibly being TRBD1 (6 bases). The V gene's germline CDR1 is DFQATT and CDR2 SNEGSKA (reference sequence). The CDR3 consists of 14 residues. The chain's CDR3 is CSARDQPGVETQHF. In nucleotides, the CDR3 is TGCAGTGCTAGGGATCAACCAGGGGTAGAGACCCAGCACTTC.

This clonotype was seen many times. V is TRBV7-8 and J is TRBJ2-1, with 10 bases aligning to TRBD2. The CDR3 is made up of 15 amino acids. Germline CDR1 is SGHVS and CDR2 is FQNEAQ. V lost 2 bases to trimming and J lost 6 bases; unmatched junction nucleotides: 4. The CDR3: CASSLFASGGNEQFF. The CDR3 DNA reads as TGTGCCAGCAGCTTATTCGCTAGCGGGGGCAATGAGCAGTTCTTC.

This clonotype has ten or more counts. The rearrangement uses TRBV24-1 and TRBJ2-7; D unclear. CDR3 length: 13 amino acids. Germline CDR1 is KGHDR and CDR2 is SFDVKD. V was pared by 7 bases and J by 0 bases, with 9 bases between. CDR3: CATRRNLSYEQYF. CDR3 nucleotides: TGTGCCACCAGACGCAACCTCTCCTACGAGCAGTACTTC.

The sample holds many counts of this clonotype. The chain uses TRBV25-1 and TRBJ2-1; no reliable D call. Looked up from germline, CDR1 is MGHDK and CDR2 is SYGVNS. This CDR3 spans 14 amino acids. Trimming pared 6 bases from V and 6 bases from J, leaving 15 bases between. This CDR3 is CASRDGTSLNEQFF. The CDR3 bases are TGTGCCAGCAGGGACGGAACTTCACTCAATGAGCAGTTCTTC.

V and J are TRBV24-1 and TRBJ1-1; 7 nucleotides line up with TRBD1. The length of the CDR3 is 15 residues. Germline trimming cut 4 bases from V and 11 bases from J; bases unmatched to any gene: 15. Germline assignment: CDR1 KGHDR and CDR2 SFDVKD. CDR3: CATSDNRQGIRGAFF. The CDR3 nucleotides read TGTGCCACCAGTGACAACCGACAGGGCATCCGCGGGGCTTTCTTT.

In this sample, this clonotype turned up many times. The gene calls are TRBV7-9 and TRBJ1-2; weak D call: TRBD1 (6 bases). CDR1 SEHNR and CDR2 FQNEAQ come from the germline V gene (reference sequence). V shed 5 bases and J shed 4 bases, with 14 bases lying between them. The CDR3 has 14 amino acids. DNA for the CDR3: TGTGCCAGCAGCGAGGTGGGGGGCTTCTATGGCTACACCTTC. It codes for CASSEVGGFYGYTF.

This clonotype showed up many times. DNA for the CDR3: TGTGCCAGCAGTGACCCCGGAGCGGACTTCTATGGCTACACCTTC. Its protein product is CASSDPGADFYGYTF. The chain recombines TRBV6-4 with TRBJ1-2, with D uncertain. The CDR3 is 15 residues long. The germline CDR1 and CDR2 sequences are MRHNA and SNTAGT. With 2 bases removed from V and 4 bases from J, the gap between germline ends came to 14 bases.

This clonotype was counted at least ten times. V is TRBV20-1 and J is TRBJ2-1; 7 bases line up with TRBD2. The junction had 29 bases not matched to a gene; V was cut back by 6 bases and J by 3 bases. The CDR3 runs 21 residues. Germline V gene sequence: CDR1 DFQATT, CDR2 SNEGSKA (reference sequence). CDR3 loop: CSAQSPRTEMRRGGSYNEQFF. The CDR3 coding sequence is TGCAGTGCACAGAGCCCGAGAACAGAAATGCGCCGTGGCGGGAGCTACAATGAGCAGTTCTTC.

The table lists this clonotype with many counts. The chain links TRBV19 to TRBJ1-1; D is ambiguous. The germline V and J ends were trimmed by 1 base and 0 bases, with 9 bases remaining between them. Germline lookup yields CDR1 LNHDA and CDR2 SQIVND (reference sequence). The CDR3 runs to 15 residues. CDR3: CASSIVADLNTEAFF. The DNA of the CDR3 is TGTGCCAGTAGTATAGTAGCGGATTTGAACACTGAAGCTTTCTTT.

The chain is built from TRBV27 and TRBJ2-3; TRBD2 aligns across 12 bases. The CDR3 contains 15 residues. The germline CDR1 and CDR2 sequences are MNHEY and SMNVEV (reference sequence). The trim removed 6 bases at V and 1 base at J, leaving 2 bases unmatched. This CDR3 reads CASRRLAGGTDTQYF. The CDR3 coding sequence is TGTGCCAGCAGAAGACTAGCGGGGGGCACAGATACGCAGTATTTT.

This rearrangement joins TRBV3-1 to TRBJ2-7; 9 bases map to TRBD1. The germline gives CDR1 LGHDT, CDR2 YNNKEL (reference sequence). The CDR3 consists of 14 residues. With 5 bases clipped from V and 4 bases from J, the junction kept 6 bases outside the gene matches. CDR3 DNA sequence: TGTGCCAGCAGCGTCGGGACAGGGATATACGAGCAGTACTTC. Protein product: CASSVGTGIYEQYF.

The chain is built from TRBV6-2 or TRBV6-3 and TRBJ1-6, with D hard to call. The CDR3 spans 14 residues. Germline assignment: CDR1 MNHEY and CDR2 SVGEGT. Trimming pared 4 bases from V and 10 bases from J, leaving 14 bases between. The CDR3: CASSSTLTFSPLHF. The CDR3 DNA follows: TGTGCCAGCAGTTCGACGTTAACGTTCTCACCCCTCCACTTT.

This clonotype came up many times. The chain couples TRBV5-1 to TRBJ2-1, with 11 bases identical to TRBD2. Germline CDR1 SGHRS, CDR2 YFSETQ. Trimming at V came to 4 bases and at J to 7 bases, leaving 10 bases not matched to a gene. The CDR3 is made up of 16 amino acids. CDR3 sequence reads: CASSVLLAGGGNEQFF. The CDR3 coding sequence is TGCGCCAGCAGCGTCCTGCTAGCGGGAGGTGGTAATGAGCAGTTCTTC.

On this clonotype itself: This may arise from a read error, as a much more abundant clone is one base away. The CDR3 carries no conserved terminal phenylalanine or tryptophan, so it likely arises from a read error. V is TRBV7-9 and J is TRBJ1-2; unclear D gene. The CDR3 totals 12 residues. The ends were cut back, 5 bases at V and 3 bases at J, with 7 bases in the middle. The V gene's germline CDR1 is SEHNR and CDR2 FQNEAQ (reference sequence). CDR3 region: CASSPPHYGYTS. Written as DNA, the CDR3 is TGTGCCAGCAGCCCCCCGCACTATGGCTACACCTCC.

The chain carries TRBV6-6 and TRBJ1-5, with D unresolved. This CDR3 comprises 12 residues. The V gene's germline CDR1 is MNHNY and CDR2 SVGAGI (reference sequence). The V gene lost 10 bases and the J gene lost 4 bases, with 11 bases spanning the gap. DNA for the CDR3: TGTGCCACCACCGATGGAAATCAGCCCCAGCATTTT. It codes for CATTDGNQPQHF.

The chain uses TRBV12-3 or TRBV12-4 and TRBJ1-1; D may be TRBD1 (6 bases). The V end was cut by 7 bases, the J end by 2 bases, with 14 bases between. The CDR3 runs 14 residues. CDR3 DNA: TGTGCCAGCACCCTGACAGGATCAAACACTGAAGCTTTCTTT. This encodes CASTLTGSNTEAFF.

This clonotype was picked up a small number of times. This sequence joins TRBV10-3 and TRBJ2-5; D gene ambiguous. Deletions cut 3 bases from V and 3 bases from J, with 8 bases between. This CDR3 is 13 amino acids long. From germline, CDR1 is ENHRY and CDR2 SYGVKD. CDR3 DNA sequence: TGTGCCATCAGTGATGGGCTAGAAGAGACCCAGTACTTC. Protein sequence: CAISDGLEETQYF.

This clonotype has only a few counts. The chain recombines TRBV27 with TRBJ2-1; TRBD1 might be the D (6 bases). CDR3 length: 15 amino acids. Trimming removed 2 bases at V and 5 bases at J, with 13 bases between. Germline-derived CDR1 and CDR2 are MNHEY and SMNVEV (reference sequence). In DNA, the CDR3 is TGTGCCAGCAGTTTAAGGACAGAGCCGAACAATGAGCAGTTCTTC. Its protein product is CASSLRTEPNNEQFF.

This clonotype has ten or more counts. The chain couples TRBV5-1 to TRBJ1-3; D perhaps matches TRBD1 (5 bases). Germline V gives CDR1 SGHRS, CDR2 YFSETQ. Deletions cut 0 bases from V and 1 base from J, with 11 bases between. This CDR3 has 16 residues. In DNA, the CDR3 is TGCGCCAGCAGCTTGGCAGGGCAGACTTCTGGAAACACCATATATTTT. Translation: CASSLAGQTSGNTIYF.

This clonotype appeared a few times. In DNA, the CDR3 is TGTGCCAGCAGCTTGATTGGCGGTCAAAGCACAGATACGCAGTATTTT. This sequence encodes CASSLIGGQSTDTQYF. The chain joins TRBV7-8 to TRBJ2-3; no firm D call. The CDR3 covers 16 residues. Germline CDR1 reads SGHVS; CDR2 reads FQNEAQ. V lost 3 bases, J lost 0 bases, and 13 bases lay in between.

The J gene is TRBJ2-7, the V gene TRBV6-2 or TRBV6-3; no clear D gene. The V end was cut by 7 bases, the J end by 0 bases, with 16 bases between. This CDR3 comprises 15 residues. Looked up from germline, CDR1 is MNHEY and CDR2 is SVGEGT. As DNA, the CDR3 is TGTGCCAGCAATCGGTCGGGCCTCAGCTCCTACGAGCAGTACTTC. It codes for CASNRSGLSSYEQYF.